The 23 T cell receptor beta chains below were found in one sample sequenced in a study of beta chain features in type 1 diabetes. Expressed TCRB transcripts were sequenced because the entire RNA isolate underwent reverse transcription. Generated by immunoSEQ multiplex PCR, the TCRdb table keeps only in-frame clones and is missing some. The data show roughly 610,000 clones, roughly a sixth seen once. The sequenced sample was naive CD4+ T cells from blood. The receptors originated from a man in his late teens or twenties in good health.

This sequence joins TRBV5-1 and TRBJ2-1, with D perhaps matching TRBD1 or TRBD2 (6 bases each). V lost 3 bases and J 4 bases, leaving 20 bases between the germline ends. The CDR3 length is 17 residues. In germline, CDR1 is SGHRS, CDR2 YFSETQ. In DNA, the CDR3 is TGCGCCAGCAGCTCGGAACTTCGGGGGCTAAAATACAATGAGCAGTTCTTC. This encodes CASSSELRGLKYNEQFF.

The rearrangement uses TRBV7-3 and TRBJ2-1; TRBD2 aligns across 10 bases. Germline trimming cut 5 bases from V and 5 bases from J; bases unmatched to any gene: 3. The CDR3 is made up of 14 amino acids. The germline V gene has CDR1 SGHTA and CDR2 FQGTGA. The CDR3 loop reads CASSPTSGHNEQFF. CDR3 nucleotide sequence: TGTGCCAGCAGCCCGACTAGCGGGCACAATGAGCAGTTCTTC.

This clone was seen only a few times. V and J are TRBV7-2 and TRBJ1-1, with D tentatively TRBD1 (5 bases). Per the germline V gene, CDR1 is SGHTA and CDR2 is FQGNSA. The CDR3 is 15 amino acids. V shed 5 bases and J shed 4 bases, with 17 bases lying between them. CDR3 DNA sequence: TGTGCCAGCAGCATCCTTGGGCAGGGTGGCACTGAAGCTTTCTTT. Translated: CASSILGQGGTEAFF.

This clone was observed a handful of times. The chain couples TRBV25-1 to TRBJ2-7; tentatively, D is TRBD1 (5 bases). Trimming took 4 bases from V and 7 from J, leaving 11 bases between them. Germline V gives CDR1 MGHDK, CDR2 SYGVNS. The CDR3 has 12 amino acids. This CDR3 reads CASSVAGWEQYF. CDR3 bases: TGTGCCAGCAGTGTTGCAGGGTGGGAGCAGTACTTC.

The J gene is TRBJ2-1, the V gene TRBV5-1; 8 bases match TRBD2. V lost 2 bases to trimming and J lost 3 bases; unmatched junction nucleotides: 7. Germline V gene sequence: CDR1 SGHRS, CDR2 YFSETQ. This CDR3 region has 16 residues. CDR3 in DNA: TGCGCCAGCAGCTTTGGTGGCGGGGGGATCTACAATGAGCAGTTCTTC. It yields the protein CASSFGGGGIYNEQFF.

This clone was counted between two and nine times. This rearrangement joins TRBV6-6 to TRBJ2-7; the match to TRBD1 covers 10 bases. This CDR3 has 16 amino acids. Trimming at V came to 6 bases and at J to 2 bases, leaving 10 bases not matched to a gene. Germline values: CDR1 MNHNY, CDR2 SVGAGI (reference sequence). Written as DNA, the CDR3 is TGTGCCAGCAGGCTAACGACAGGGGGCACGACCTACGAGCAGTACTTC. Protein sequence: CASRLTTGGTTYEQYF.

In its sample, this clone was seen a few times. The V call is TRBV7-9, the J call TRBJ2-7, with D possibly TRBD1 on 7 matching bases. CDR3 length equals 17 residues. V lost 1 base, J lost 3 bases, and 19 bases lay in between. Per the germline V gene, CDR1 is SEHNR and CDR2 is FQNEAQ (reference sequence). CDR3 amino acids: CASSLGVQTGTFYEQYF. The CDR3 region has the DNA TGTGCCAGCAGCTTAGGGGTACAGACAGGGACTTTCTACGAGCAGTACTTC.

Worth noting for this clone: The same CDR3 also results from other DNA sequences found in this sample. The CDR3 nucleotides are TGTGCCATCAGTGAAACAGGGCTCAGCACAGATACGCAGTATTTT. It specifies CAISETGLSTDTQYF. The chain employs TRBV10-3 and TRBJ2-3; D possibly corresponds to TRBD1 (6 bases). Germline CDR1 and CDR2: ENHRY and SYGVKD. V shed 3 bases and J shed 0 bases, with 10 bases lying between them. CDR3 length equals 15 residues.

This chain links TRBV11-2 with TRBJ2-7; D unresolved. Germline V gene data show CDR1 as SGHAT and CDR2 as FQNNGV. Trimming left V 5 bases short and J 3 bases short, with 17 bases between. The CDR3 totals 15 residues. The CDR3 nucleotides read TGTGCCAGCAGCCCTAGATTAATGGTGGGCTACGAGCAGTACTTC. Protein: CASSPRLMVGYEQYF.

This sequence joins TRBV5-6 and TRBJ1-2; a possible D gene is TRBD1 (5 bases). Germline V gene lookup returns CDR1 SGHDT and CDR2 YYEEEE. The CDR3 covers 16 residues. V shed 1 base and J shed 3 bases, with 16 bases lying between them. The CDR3 DNA follows: TGTGCCAGCAGCTTGTTAAGTCAGGGAGCGGACTATGGCTACACCTTC. Protein: CASSLLSQGADYGYTF.

This clone was counted between two and nine times. V is TRBV5-4 and J is TRBJ2-6, with a possible D match to TRBD1 (5 bases). CDR1 is SGHNT, CDR2 YYREEE, per germline (reference sequence). V dropped 0 bases and J dropped 4 bases, with 17 bases sitting between them. There are 18 residues in the CDR3. The CDR3 sequence: CASSLDLRVMSGANVLTF. The CDR3 DNA reads as TGTGCCAGCAGCTTGGATCTCAGGGTAATGTCCGGGGCCAACGTCCTGACTTTC.

The CDR3: CATEDLLTETQYF. For the CDR3, the DNA is TGTGCCACTGAGGACCTGCTAACGGAGACCCAGTACTTC. The rearrangement joins TRBV19 to TRBJ2-5, with unresolved D. The CDR3 loop spans 13 amino acids. The V end was cut by 10 bases, the J end by 5 bases, with 17 bases between. The germline V gene has CDR1 LNHDA and CDR2 SQIVND (reference sequence).

This clone showed up just a few times. This sequence joins TRBV2 and TRBJ2-6, with D maybe TRBD1 (8 bases). This CDR3 is built from 17 residues. Trimming shortened V by 6 bases and J by 2 bases, and 17 bases separated the two germline ends. Germline assignment: CDR1 SNHLY and CDR2 FYNNEI. The CDR3 loop is CASSLGQGLTGANVLTF. CDR3 in DNA: TGTGCCAGCAGCCTCGGACAGGGACTAACTGGGGCCAACGTCCTGACTTTC.

CDR3 nucleotide sequence: TGTGCCAGCAGTTACTCGGGGGTGGGCAATCAGCCCCAGCATTTT. This translates into CASSYSGVGNQPQHF. The V gene is TRBV6-6, the J gene TRBJ1-5; D might be TRBD1 (5 bases). The CDR3 has 15 amino acids. Germline CDR1 reads MNHNY; CDR2 reads SVGAGI (reference sequence). The V gene lost 0 bases and the J gene lost 2 bases, with 8 bases spanning the gap.

The chain recombines TRBV18 with TRBJ2-7; 9 bases line up with TRBD1. The junction had 5 bases not matched to a gene; V was cut back by 3 bases and J by 2 bases. Per germline, CDR1 KGHSH and CDR2 LQKENI. This CDR3 contains 15 residues. The chain's CDR3 is CASSPRWTGAYEQYF. The CDR3 nucleotides are TGTGCCAGCTCACCTCGCTGGACAGGGGCCTACGAGCAGTACTTC.

The V call is TRBV7-3, the J call TRBJ2-1; 8 positions match TRBD2. The V gene's germline CDR1 is SGHTA and CDR2 FQGTGA. J was trimmed by 4 bases and V by 1 base; bases with no gene match: 9. This CDR3 region has 17 residues. CDR3 protein: CASSLIPTSGVYNEQFF. As DNA, the CDR3 is TGTGCCAGCAGCTTAATCCCTACTAGCGGAGTTTACAATGAGCAGTTCTTC.

This clone was seen more than once but under ten times. The V and J genes are TRBV29-1 and TRBJ1-1, with D unclear. The CDR3 sequence is 14 residues long. The ends were cut back, 2 bases at V and 2 bases at J, with 12 bases in the middle. CDR1 SQVTM and CDR2 ANQGSEA come from the germline V gene. The CDR3 DNA reads as TGCAGCGTTGAAACCCAGACCTTAAACACTGAAGCTTTCTTT. It is translated as CSVETQTLNTEAFF.

V and J are TRBV18 and TRBJ1-2; maybe TRBD1 (6 bases). V shed 5 bases and J shed 4 bases, with 14 bases lying between them. The CDR3 is 14 residues long. CDR1 is KGHSH and CDR2 is LQKENI in the germline V gene. CDR3 protein: CASSFDRSSYGYTF. CDR3 bases: TGTGCCAGCTCATTCGACAGGTCGTCCTATGGCTACACCTTC. Together with reference TRBV18 and TRBJ1-2, the CDR3 gives the full variable domain: NAGVMQNPRHLVRRRGQEARLRCSPMKGHSHVYWYRQLPEEGLKFMVYLQKENIIDESGMPKERFSAEFPKEGPSILRIQQVVRGDSAAYFCASSFDRSSYGYTFGSGTRLTVV.

This clone has just a few counts. This chain links TRBV19 with TRBJ1-2; 7 bases map to TRBD1. This CDR3 region has 12 residues. Germline V gene data show CDR1 as LNHDA and CDR2 as SQIVND (reference sequence). The J segment lost 4 bases and the V segment lost 10 bases, leaving 6 bases of the junction unmatched. The chain's CDR3 is CATNRGLYGYTF. Written as DNA, the CDR3 is TGTGCCACCAACAGGGGTCTCTATGGCTACACCTTC.

V and J are TRBV14 and TRBJ2-7; 10 bases align to TRBD1. The CDR3 contains 21 residues. CDR1 is SGHDN and CDR2 is FVKESK in the germline V gene. V lost 1 base and J lost 3; bases outside the gene matches: 21. Here the CDR3 reads CASSQAYDRGLDGRDRYEQYF. CDR3 nucleotide sequence: TGTGCCAGCAGCCAAGCGTATGACAGGGGGCTTGACGGGAGGGACCGCTACGAGCAGTACTTC.

This clone was seen more than once but under ten times. This chain uses TRBV11-1 with TRBJ2-1; D might be TRBD1 (5 bases). The CDR3 sequence is 16 residues long. Looked up from germline, CDR1 is SGHAT and CDR2 is FQDESV (reference sequence). The germline V and J ends were trimmed by 5 bases and 0 bases, with 14 bases remaining between them. CDR3 region: CASSHRQFSSYNEQFF. The CDR3 DNA is TGTGCCAGCAGCCACCGACAGTTCAGCTCCTACAATGAGCAGTTCTTC.

The rearrangement joins TRBV4-3 to TRBJ2-5; D possibly corresponds to TRBD2 (5 bases). This CDR3 is built from 14 residues. The V gene's germline CDR1 is LGHNA and CDR2 YSLEER. V was cut by 2 bases and J by 2 bases, with 9 bases left in between. The CDR3 loop is CASSQPGKQETQYF. The CDR3 nucleotides are TGCGCCAGCAGCCAACCGGGGAAGCAAGAGACCCAGTACTTC.

The chain recombines TRBV5-4 with TRBJ2-4; D unresolved. The germline V gene has CDR1 SGHNT and CDR2 YYREEE (reference sequence). With 4 bases removed from V and 8 bases from J, the gap between germline ends came to 19 bases. The CDR3 loop spans 15 amino acids. The DNA for the CDR3 is TGTGCCAGCAGCCCCGTGGGAACCGGGCACCACATTCAGTACTTC. Amino acid sequence: CASSPVGTGHHIQYF.